This is a list of T cell receptor beta chains from one sample in a study of blood T cell repertoires in COVID-19. Produced via immunoSEQ multiplex PCR; TCRdb's table is partial and in-frame only. The data show over 45,000 clones, more than 85% seen once. The sample comprised peripheral blood. The receptors here all came from a man aged 45 to 65 with acute or convalescent COVID-19. The CDR3 runs from the conserved cysteine through the conserved F or W. Fields, in order: D gene, V gene, clone size, J gene, CDR3 DNA, CDR3 protein. The D gene is left open where the match is weak. Not every row has a clone size; where given, it reads once, few, many or a size class.

d_gene: NA
v_gene: TRBV30
abundance: once
j_gene: TRBJ2-1
CDR3nt: TGTGCCTGGAGGTACTTATACAATGAGCAGTTCTTC
CDR3aa: CAWRYLYNEQFF

d_gene: TRBD2
v_gene: TRBV12-3/TRBV12-4
abundance: NA
j_gene: TRBJ2-1
CDR3nt: TGTGCCAGCAGGACTAGCGAGGTCGGAGAGCAGTTCTTC
CDR3aa: CASRTSEVGEQFF

d_gene: NA
v_gene: TRBV30
abundance: once
j_gene: TRBJ1-1
CDR3nt: TGTGCCTGGAGGGCAGGCAGAGCTATGAACACTGAAGCTTTCTTT
CDR3aa: CAWRAGRAMNTEAFF

d_gene: NA
v_gene: TRBV28
abundance: NA
j_gene: TRBJ1-3
CDR3nt: TGTGCCAGCAGTTTAAGCAGGGCCTCTGGAAACACCATATATTTT
CDR3aa: CASSLSRASGNTIYF

d_gene: TRBD2
v_gene: TRBV5-1
abundance: once
j_gene: TRBJ2-7
CDR3nt: TGCGCCAGCAGCATCGGGACTAGCGGGAGCGAGCAGTACTTC
CDR3aa: CASSIGTSGSEQYF

d_gene: NA
v_gene: TRBV14
abundance: NA
j_gene: TRBJ2-3
CDR3nt: TGTGCCAGCAGAAAAGCTTCGGGCACAGATACGCAGTATTTT
CDR3aa: CASRKASGTDTQYF

d_gene: TRBD1
v_gene: TRBV6-6
abundance: NA
j_gene: TRBJ2-3
CDR3nt: TGTGCCAGCAGTCTAGGGGGCGCATCAGATACGCAGTATTTT
CDR3aa: CASSLGGASDTQYF

d_gene: NA
v_gene: TRBV7-8
abundance: NA
j_gene: TRBJ2-1
CDR3nt: TGTGCCAGCAGCTTAGTGGAGATCGATGAGCAGTTCTTC
CDR3aa: CASSLVEIDEQFF

d_gene: NA
v_gene: TRBV15
abundance: NA
j_gene: TRBJ1-6
CDR3nt: TGTGCCACCAGCAGGGCCCTCTTCGATTCACCCCTCCACTTT
CDR3aa: CATSRALFDSPLHF

d_gene: TRBD1
v_gene: TRBV27
abundance: NA
j_gene: TRBJ1-3
CDR3nt: TGTGCCAGCAGTCCAGGGACAGGGAAAGGAAACACCATATATTTT
CDR3aa: CASSPGTGKGNTIYF

d_gene: NA
v_gene: TRBV7-9
abundance: NA
j_gene: TRBJ2-4
CDR3nt: TGTGCCAGCAGCTTTTCTTTTGGGACTGGGAAAGTGTACTTC
CDR3aa: CASSFSFGTGKVYF

d_gene: NA
v_gene: TRBV6-5
abundance: NA
j_gene: TRBJ2-7
CDR3nt: TGTGCCAGCAGCAGGAACTACGAGCAGTACTTC
CDR3aa: CASSRNYEQYF

d_gene: TRBD1
v_gene: TRBV7-2
abundance: NA
j_gene: TRBJ1-3
CDR3nt: TGTGCCAGCAGCTCTTTCCCGGGACAGCCCTCTGGAAACACCATATATTTT
CDR3aa: CASSSFPGQPSGNTIYF

d_gene: TRBD1
v_gene: TRBV30
abundance: NA
j_gene: TRBJ1-5
CDR3nt: TGTGCCTGGAGTGTACAGGGGTGGGTTGGCAATCAGCCCCAGCATTTT
CDR3aa: CAWSVQGWVGNQPQHF

d_gene: TRBD1
v_gene: TRBV6-5
abundance: NA
j_gene: TRBJ1-4
CDR3nt: TGTGCCAGCAGAAAAGCCGGGACAGGGAAGGAAAAACTGTTTTTT
CDR3aa: CASRKAGTGKEKLFF

d_gene: TRBD1
v_gene: TRBV6-2/TRBV6-3
abundance: once
j_gene: TRBJ2-5
CDR3nt: TGTGCCAGCAGCCCGACAGGGCTCGGCCAAGAGACCCAGTACTTC
CDR3aa: CASSPTGLGQETQYF

d_gene: TRBD2
v_gene: TRBV3-1/TRBV3-2
abundance: once
j_gene: TRBJ2-7
CDR3nt: TGTGCCAGCAGTATACTAGCGGGAGGATCCTACGAGCAGTACTTC
CDR3aa: CASSILAGGSYEQYF

d_gene: NA
v_gene: TRBV21-1
abundance: NA
j_gene: TRBJ2-7
CDR3nt: TGTGCCAGCAGCAAAATGATGCGGGGAGCCTACGAGCAGTACTTC
CDR3aa: CASSKMMRGAYEQYF

d_gene: NA
v_gene: TRBV2
abundance: NA
j_gene: TRBJ1-4
CDR3nt: TGTGCCAGCAGTGAGCGGAGGGCGAAGACTGAAAAACTGTTTTTT
CDR3aa: CASSERRAKTEKLFF

d_gene: TRBD1
v_gene: TRBV24-1
abundance: NA
j_gene: TRBJ1-2
CDR3nt: TGTGCCACCTCCAGGACAGGGATTAACTATGGCTACACCTTC
CDR3aa: CATSRTGINYGYTF

d_gene: NA
v_gene: TRBV6-5
abundance: NA
j_gene: TRBJ2-1
CDR3nt: TGTGCCAGCAGTTGGGTACTAGGCAATGAGCAGTTCTTC
CDR3aa: CASSWVLGNEQFF

d_gene: TRBD2
v_gene: TRBV15
abundance: few
j_gene: TRBJ2-7
CDR3nt: TGTGCCACCAGCAGAGTTACGGGGGGTCTTGAGCAGTACTTC
CDR3aa: CATSRVTGGLEQYF

d_gene: NA
v_gene: TRBV15
abundance: NA
j_gene: TRBJ1-4
CDR3nt: TGTGCCACCAGCAGAGACAGGACAACTAATGAAAAACTGTTTTTT
CDR3aa: CATSRDRTTNEKLFF

d_gene: NA
v_gene: TRBV27
abundance: NA
j_gene: TRBJ1-6
CDR3nt: TGTGCCAGCAGTTCCCCAGGGCCTTGGAACTCACCCCTCCACTTT
CDR3aa: CASSSPGPWNSPLHF

d_gene: NA
v_gene: TRBV5-6
abundance: NA
j_gene: TRBJ1-5
CDR3nt: TGTGCCAGCAGCTTGGCCGGGGGTGTTGAGCCCCAGCATTTT
CDR3aa: CASSLAGGVEPQHF

d_gene: NA
v_gene: TRBV28
abundance: NA
j_gene: TRBJ2-7
CDR3nt: TGTGCTGGGACAACCCCCCCCTACGAGCAGTACTTC
CDR3aa: CAGTTPPYEQYF

d_gene: NA
v_gene: TRBV11-2
abundance: NA
j_gene: TRBJ1-1
CDR3nt: TGTGCCAGCAGCTTGGGGGGGTGGACTGAAGCTTTCTTT
CDR3aa: CASSLGGWTEAFF

d_gene: TRBD2
v_gene: TRBV11-2
abundance: NA
j_gene: TRBJ2-7
CDR3nt: TGTGCCAGCAGCTTAGATATGGGCGGGACTAGCGGGAGATCCCTCGAGCAGTACTTC
CDR3aa: CASSLDMGGTSGRSLEQYF

d_gene: NA
v_gene: TRBV11-2
abundance: NA
j_gene: TRBJ2-1
CDR3nt: TGTGCCAGCAGCCGGGCGGTACAGGGTTCATACAATGAGCAGTTCTTC
CDR3aa: CASSRAVQGSYNEQFF

d_gene: NA
v_gene: TRBV27
abundance: NA
j_gene: TRBJ2-1
CDR3nt: TGTGCCAGCAGTTTTATCGGGTCCTACAATGAGCAGTTCTTC
CDR3aa: CASSFIGSYNEQFF

d_gene: NA
v_gene: TRBV18
abundance: NA
j_gene: TRBJ2-5
CDR3nt: TGTGCCAGCTCAGAGAGGTTGGAGACCCAGTACTTC
CDR3aa: CASSERLETQYF

d_gene: NA
v_gene: TRBV14
abundance: NA
j_gene: TRBJ2-1
CDR3nt: TGTGCCAGCAGCCAAGATCTTGGACTAGAGCAGTTCTTC
CDR3aa: CASSQDLGLEQFF

d_gene: TRBD2
v_gene: TRBV7-9
abundance: NA
j_gene: TRBJ2-7
CDR3nt: TGTGCCAGCAGCGTCGAGGAGATGACTAGCGGGAGTGGCGAGCAGTACTTC
CDR3aa: CASSVEEMTSGSGEQYF

d_gene: NA
v_gene: TRBV7-2
abundance: once
j_gene: TRBJ2-3
CDR3nt: TGTGCCAGCAGCTCGAAGCTCACAGATACGCAGTATTTT
CDR3aa: CASSSKLTDTQYF

d_gene: TRBD1
v_gene: TRBV6-5
abundance: NA
j_gene: TRBJ1-1
CDR3nt: TGTGCCAGCAGTCCACAGGAGGGGGCGGGGGAAGCTTTCTTT
CDR3aa: CASSPQEGAGEAFF

d_gene: TRBD1
v_gene: TRBV29-1
abundance: NA
j_gene: TRBJ2-5
CDR3nt: TGCAGCGTTGACGCCGGGACAGCTAACCAAGAGACCCAGTACTTC
CDR3aa: CSVDAGTANQETQYF

d_gene: NA
v_gene: TRBV12-5
abundance: NA
j_gene: TRBJ1-2
CDR3nt: TGTGCTAGTGGCTTGACTACAGGGCCCCTTTCTAACTATGGCTACACCTTC
CDR3aa: CASGLTTGPLSNYGYTF

d_gene: TRBD2
v_gene: TRBV10-2
abundance: NA
j_gene: TRBJ2-7
CDR3nt: TGCGCCAGCAGTGCGGTAGCGGGTGGCTACGAGCAGTACTTC
CDR3aa: CASSAVAGGYEQYF

d_gene: NA
v_gene: TRBV27
abundance: NA
j_gene: TRBJ2-7
CDR3nt: TGTGCCAGCAGTACTCTACAGGGAACGGGCTCCTACGAGCAGTACTTC
CDR3aa: CASSTLQGTGSYEQYF

d_gene: NA
v_gene: TRBV4-2
abundance: NA
j_gene: TRBJ1-2
CDR3nt: TGTGCCAGCAGCCAGGAACTACCCGGGGGGGCCCGGGACTATGGCTACACCTTC
CDR3aa: CASSQELPGGARDYGYTF

d_gene: NA
v_gene: TRBV30
abundance: NA
j_gene: TRBJ1-4
CDR3nt: TGTGCCTGGAGTTTACCGGGGGGCCAATTGCTTTTT
CDR3aa: CAWSLPGGQLLF

d_gene: TRBD1
v_gene: TRBV12-3/TRBV12-4
abundance: once
j_gene: TRBJ1-1
CDR3nt: TGTGCCAGCACGTCTGGCAGGGGGCGCAGAGCTTTCTTT
CDR3aa: CASTSGRGRRAFF

d_gene: TRBD2
v_gene: TRBV3-1/TRBV3-2
abundance: NA
j_gene: TRBJ2-7
CDR3nt: TGTGCCAGCAGCCAAGATCTTACTAGCGGGTTCCTCGAGCAGTACTTC
CDR3aa: CASSQDLTSGFLEQYF

d_gene: NA
v_gene: TRBV11-3
abundance: NA
j_gene: TRBJ2-1
CDR3nt: TGTGCCAGCAGCGGCGGACAAGGGGCATACAATGAGCAGTTCTTC
CDR3aa: CASSGGQGAYNEQFF

d_gene: NA
v_gene: TRBV19
abundance: NA
j_gene: TRBJ1-1
CDR3nt: TGTGCCAGTAGCGGACGCGAAACAGGGAACTGGGGAGCTTTCTTT
CDR3aa: CASSGRETGNWGAFF

d_gene: TRBD2
v_gene: TRBV19
abundance: NA
j_gene: TRBJ2-7
CDR3nt: TGTGCCAGTAGTAGCTTACTAGCGGGAGCCTACTACGAGCAGTACTTC
CDR3aa: CASSSLLAGAYYEQYF

d_gene: NA
v_gene: TRBV7-2
abundance: NA
j_gene: TRBJ1-1
CDR3nt: TGTGCCAGTTATCCTTCGGGGGGGGCGCGGACTGAAGCTTTCTTT
CDR3aa: CASYPSGGARTEAFF

d_gene: TRBD2
v_gene: TRBV7-2
abundance: NA
j_gene: TRBJ2-2
CDR3nt: TGTGCCAGCAGCTTAGCGCGTAGCGGGAGGGCCACCGGGGAGCTGTTTTTT
CDR3aa: CASSLARSGRATGELFF

d_gene: NA
v_gene: TRBV19
abundance: NA
j_gene: TRBJ2-7
CDR3nt: TGTGCCAGTAGCCGAGGTCTATCCTACGAGCAGTACTTC
CDR3aa: CASSRGLSYEQYF

d_gene: NA
v_gene: TRBV11-2
abundance: NA
j_gene: TRBJ2-1
CDR3nt: TGTGCCAGCAGCTTAGTCGGACTTGACAATGAGCAGTTCTTC
CDR3aa: CASSLVGLDNEQFF